The 20 T cell receptor beta chains below were found in one sample sequenced in a study of molecular identifiers for immune sequencing clone quantification. MiXCR, run by TCRdb on the PCR reads, gives a single entry per CDR3 protein. Seen here are a few hundred thousand distinct CDR3 sequences, around 21% observed once, and the top ten hold 0.84%. Sequencing was carried out using naive CD8+ T cells from blood, with Jurkat cell RNA spiked in. Documented subset: FACS-sorted CD8+CD4-CCR7+CD45RA+ naive T cells. Receptor source: a human donor in good health. Some libraries in this study had Jurkat cell RNA spiked in.

This clonotype was counted only a few times. The chain carries TRBV7-9 and TRBJ2-2; the D gene is possibly TRBD2 (6 bases). This CDR3 contains 17 residues. The germline V and J ends were trimmed by 1 base and 3 bases, with 15 bases remaining between them. Germline assignment: CDR1 SEHNR and CDR2 FQNEAQ (reference sequence). CDR3 in amino acids: CASSLEPGLGDTGELFF. CDR3 bases: TGTGCCAGCAGCTTAGAACCGGGACTTGGGGACACCGGGGAGCTGTTTTTT. Together with reference TRBV7-9 and TRBJ2-2, the CDR3 gives the full variable domain: DTGVSQNPRHKITKRGQNVTFRCDPISEHNRLYWYRQTLGQGPEFLTYFQNEAQLEKSRLLSDRFSAERPKGSFSTLEIQRTEQGDSAMYLCASSLEPGLGDTGELFFGEGSRLTVL.

This clonotype was observed at least ten times. This sequence joins TRBV3-1 and TRBJ1-2, with TRBD1 as a possible D gene (6 bases). Per germline, CDR1 LGHDT and CDR2 YNNKEL (reference sequence). The CDR3 spans 15 residues. V dropped 3 bases and J dropped 6 bases, with 17 bases sitting between them. The CDR3 protein is CASSHPQDRRDGYTF. In nucleotides, the CDR3 is TGTGCCAGCAGCCATCCCCAAGACAGGCGGGATGGCTACACCTTC.

This chain links TRBV7-2 with TRBJ2-7, with D perhaps matching TRBD2 (5 bases). V dropped 1 base and J dropped 4 bases, with 14 bases sitting between them. The CDR3 contains 15 residues. Germline V CDR1 and CDR2: SGHTA, FQGNSA. The CDR3 is CASSLVGLEQYEQYF. CDR3 DNA: TGTGCCAGCAGCTTAGTTGGACTGGAACAATACGAGCAGTACTTC.

The gene calls are TRBV15 and TRBJ1-1; D is possibly TRBD1 (6 bases). CDR1 is LNHNV, CDR2 YYDKDF, per germline (reference sequence). Trimming stripped 1 base from V and 5 bases from J, with 14 bases between. There are 15 residues in the CDR3. The DNA for the CDR3 is TGTGCCACCAGCAGAGGGGACACCTCCGGGACTGAAGCTTTCTTT. Translated, it gives CATSRGDTSGTEAFF. The full variable domain, in which reference TRBV15 and TRBJ1-1 provide the parts outside the CDR3, is DAMVIQNPRYQVTQFGKPVTLSCSQTLNHNVMYWYQQKSSQAPKLLFHYYDKDFNNEADTPDNFQSRRPNTSFCFLDIRSPGLGDTAMYLCATSRGDTSGTEAFFGQGTRLTVV.

In nucleotides, the CDR3 is TGTGCCAGCAGCTGGGGGGGTGAAGCTTTCTTT. Translated: CASSWGGEAFF. The chain joins TRBV7-9 to TRBJ1-1; D is perhaps TRBD1 (5 bases). The CDR3 totals 11 residues. CDR1 and CDR2 from the germline V gene are SEHNR and FQNEAQ (reference sequence). Deletions cut 4 bases from V and 7 bases from J, with 7 bases between.

This clonotype was counted at least ten times. The chain recombines TRBV2 with TRBJ2-3; TRBD2 might be the D (5 bases). The V and J ends lost 4 bases and 0 bases respectively, with 17 bases between them. The germline V gene encodes CDR1 SNHLY and CDR2 FYNNEI. This CDR3 spans 17 amino acids. The CDR3 nucleotides are TGTGCCAGCAGTGCCGCTCCGGCTAGCCGAAGCACAGATACGCAGTATTTT. This sequence encodes CASSAAPASRSTDTQYF.

A remark on this clonotype: An end of the junction does not agree with germline; a read error may underlie this. The CDR3 loop reads CAGSGPDGGTGELFF. The CDR3 DNA sequence: TGTGCCGGCAGTGGTCCGGACGGCGGGACCGGGGAGCTGTTTTTT. The chain links TRBV2 to TRBJ2-2, with D perhaps matching TRBD2 (5 bases). The CDR3 length is 15 residues. Germline CDR1 and CDR2: SNHLY and FYNNEI.

In its sample, this clonotype was seen a few times. The rearrangement links TRBV29-1 to TRBJ2-7, with D uncertain. This CDR3 region has 13 residues. From germline, CDR1 is SQVTM and CDR2 ANQGSEA. Between the trimmed V and J ends, which lost 3 bases and 2 bases, there was a span of 11 bases. The CDR3 DNA follows: TGCAGCGTTGAGATTGGCACTGCCTACGAGCAGTACTTC. Encoded protein: CSVEIGTAYEQYF.

V is TRBV28 and J is TRBJ2-7, with D possibly matching TRBD1 (6 bases). Germline V gene sequence: CDR1 MDHEN, CDR2 SYDVKM. CDR3 size: 15 residues. V was pared by 3 bases and J by 3 bases, with 15 bases between. The CDR3 region has the DNA TGTGCCAGCAGTTTTCCACGGGACAATTACTACGAGCAGTACTTC. Protein sequence: CASSFPRDNYYEQYF.

This clonotype was detected ten times or more. This chain links TRBV29-1 with TRBJ2-3, with D possibly matching TRBD2 (6 bases). This CDR3 comprises 14 residues. Per the germline V gene, CDR1 is SQVTM and CDR2 is ANQGSEA. Trimming stripped 4 bases from V and 2 bases from J, with 13 bases between. The CDR3 DNA sequence: TGCAGCGTTGCTAGCGAGTTTCTCACAGATACGCAGTATTTT. Encoded protein: CSVASEFLTDTQYF.

This clonotype has a handful of counts. The chain is built from TRBV19 and TRBJ1-2; no definite D call. Germline V gives CDR1 LNHDA, CDR2 SQIVND (reference sequence). The V and J ends lost 3 bases and 1 base respectively, with 12 bases between them. The CDR3 is 15 amino acids. CDR3 residues: CASSIPSGINYGYTF. CDR3 sequence (DNA): TGTGCCAGTAGTATTCCATCGGGCATTAACTATGGCTACACCTTC.

The chain has TRBV20-1 and TRBJ2-7; 11 positions agree with TRBD1. Trimming cost V 0 bases and J 2 bases; bases outside gene matches: 9. CDR1 and CDR2 from the germline V gene are DFQATT and SNEGSKA (reference sequence). CDR3 length equals 17 residues. The CDR3 region has the DNA TGCAGTGCTAGAGATGGGGGTGGGACAGGGGGAACCTACGAGCAGTACTTC. Its translation is CSARDGGGTGGTYEQYF.

This clonotype was counted ten times or more. The chain joins TRBV11-2 to TRBJ2-5, with D perhaps matching TRBD2 (5 bases). The CDR3 extends over 17 amino acids. Germline CDR1 is SGHAT and CDR2 is FQNNGV. V lost 1 base and J lost 1, with 16 bases in between. CDR3 loop: CASSLGRAGLVQETQYF. The CDR3 nucleotides read TGTGCCAGCAGCTTAGGGCGCGCGGGCTTGGTCCAAGAGACCCAGTACTTC.

This clonotype has at least ten counts. The rearrangement uses TRBV4-3 and TRBJ1-4; the D is unclear. V shed 0 bases and J shed 6 bases, with 11 bases lying between them. The CDR3 is made up of 15 amino acids. CDR1 LGHNA and CDR2 YSLEER come from the germline V gene. The CDR3 sequence is CASSQDSAGDEKLFF. The CDR3 DNA is TGCGCCAGCAGCCAAGACTCAGCGGGTGATGAAAAACTGTTTTTT.

This clonotype was picked up many times. The chain employs TRBV19 and TRBJ2-1; D possibly corresponds to TRBD1 (5 bases). V was shortened by 1 base and J by 13 bases, with 14 bases between the two germline ends. The CDR3 spans 13 residues. Germline V gene sequence: CDR1 LNHDA, CDR2 SQIVND (reference sequence). CDR3 region: CASSIGGSPRQFF. For the CDR3, the DNA is TGTGCCAGTAGTATAGGGGGCAGCCCTAGACAGTTCTTC. The variable domain in full, with the rest retrieved from reference TRBV19 and TRBJ2-1, is DGGITQSPKYLFRKEGQNVTLSCEQNLNHDAMYWYRQDPGQGLRLIYYSQIVNDFQKGDIAEGYSVSREKKESFPLTVTSAQKNPTAFYLCASSIGGSPRQFFGPGTRLTVL.

This clonotype was counted at least ten times. This may arise from a read error, as a much more abundant clone is one base away. The chain recombines TRBV5-4 with TRBJ2-3; unclear D gene. Germline assignment: CDR1 SGHNT and CDR2 YYREEE (reference sequence). The CDR3 runs to 11 residues. V dropped 2 bases and J dropped 5 bases, with 3 bases sitting between them. The CDR3 region has the DNA TGTGCCAGCAGCTTCATAGATACGCAGTATTTT. Encoded protein: CASSFIDTQYF.

In this sample, this clonotype turned up many times. V is TRBV29-1 and J is TRBJ2-2, with D maybe TRBD1 (5 bases). The V gene's germline CDR1 is SQVTM and CDR2 ANQGSEA. The CDR3 loop spans 12 amino acids. This CDR3 is CSAGFDTGELFF. Written as DNA, the CDR3 is TGCAGTGCAGGGTTTGACACCGGGGAGCTGTTTTTT.

The rearrangement joins TRBV15 to TRBJ1-5; D gene unclear. V lost 1 base to trimming and J lost 7 bases, with 8 bases between them. There are 13 residues in the CDR3. Germline V gene lookup returns CDR1 LNHNV and CDR2 YYDKDF (reference sequence). The CDR3 region has the DNA TGTGCCACCAGCAGAGGCGCCGGACAGCCCCAGCATTTT. This sequence encodes CATSRGAGQPQHF.

The chain recombines TRBV24-1 with TRBJ2-2; TRBD1 agrees at 7 bases. Germline values: CDR1 KGHDR, CDR2 SFDVKD. V lost 2 bases to trimming and J lost 0 bases; unmatched junction nucleotides: 2. The CDR3 has 16 amino acids. In nucleotides, the CDR3 is TGTGCCACCAGTGATTCGACAGGGACGAACACCGGGGAGCTGTTTTTT. Its protein is CATSDSTGTNTGELFF.

The chain uses TRBV5-3 and TRBJ2-3; unclear D gene. The end of the DNA fits TRBJ1-5 better, so the J call may be wrong. Being an ORF, TRBV5-3 has a function that is uncertain. The CDR3 is 14 amino acids. The CDR3 protein is CASALAGDTDTQHF. In DNA form, the CDR3 reads TGTGCCAGCGCCTTAGCGGGCGACACAGATACGCAGCATTTT.